The 10 T cell receptor beta chains given below trace back to one sample, sequenced in a study of cytotoxic CD8 clonotypes in ibrutinib-treated CLL. Sequencing used immunoSEQ multiplex PCR; TCRdb keeps in-frame clones, though not all of them. This table holds more than 85,000 clones, 78% found once. Here the sequenced sample was PBMCs, taken after 12 months of ibrutinib treatment. The receptors originated from a human donor with chronic lymphocytic leukemia.

This chain joins TRBV19 and TRBJ2-7; TRBD1 matches at 9 bases. CDR1 is LNHDA, CDR2 SQIVND, per germline (reference sequence). This CDR3 spans 14 amino acids. After removal of 6 bases from V and 3 bases from J, the junction contained 6 bases not matched to a gene. The CDR3 loop reads CASRDRDRDYEQYF. Here the CDR3 DNA reads TGTGCCAGTAGGGATCGGGACAGGGACTACGAGCAGTACTTC. The whole variable domain, filled in from reference TRBV19 and TRBJ2-7, reads DGGITQSPKYLFRKEGQNVTLSCEQNLNHDAMYWYRQDPGQGLRLIYYSQIVNDFQKGDIAEGYSVSREKKESFPLTVTSAQKNPTAFYLCASRDRDRDYEQYFGPGTRLTVT.

The rearrangement uses TRBV28 and TRBJ2-7, with D uncertain. Germline CDR1 reads MDHEN; CDR2 reads SYDVKM. CDR3 length equals 11 residues. V was cut by 4 bases and J by 2 bases, with 3 bases left in between. The DNA of the CDR3 is TGTGCCAGCAGTTATACCTACGAGCAGTACTTC. Translated, it gives CASSYTYEQYF. The full variable domain, completed using reference TRBV28 and TRBJ2-7, is DVKVTQSSRYLVKRTGEKVFLECVQDMDHENMFWYRQDPGLGLRLIYFSYDVKMKEKGDIPEGYSVSREKKERFSLILESASTNQTSMYLCASSYTYEQYFGPGTRLTVT.

The chain links TRBV6-6 to TRBJ2-1; D call uncertain. CDR1 is MNHNY and CDR2 is SVGAGI in the germline V gene (reference sequence). The CDR3 is 12 amino acids. Trimming removed 4 bases from V and 8 bases from J, with 9 bases in between. This CDR3 is CASSSGAYEQFF. For the CDR3, the DNA is TGTGCCAGCAGTTCAGGAGCCTATGAGCAGTTCTTC.

V is TRBV5-1 and J is TRBJ2-7, with a tentative D call TRBD2 (7 bases). Germline V gives CDR1 SGHRS, CDR2 YFSETQ. The CDR3 extends over 15 amino acids. V was clipped by 0 bases and J by 3 bases, with 13 bases between them. The CDR3 region is CASSLEGGLVYEQYF. CDR3 coding DNA: TGCGCCAGCAGCTTGGAGGGGGGGCTGGTCTACGAGCAGTACTTC.

The gene calls are TRBV11-3 and TRBJ2-1, with unresolved D. Between the trimmed V and J ends, which lost 2 bases and 5 bases, there was a span of 10 bases. The CDR3 sequence is 14 residues long. The germline V gene encodes CDR1 SGHNT and CDR2 YENEEA. This CDR3 reads CASSLTQADNEQFF. CDR3 DNA sequence: TGTGCCAGCAGCTTAACGCAGGCGGACAATGAGCAGTTCTTC.

This chain uses TRBV7-9 with TRBJ2-1; tentative D call: TRBD2 (5 bases). Per germline, CDR1 SEHNR and CDR2 FQNEAQ (reference sequence). CDR3 length: 12 amino acids. Deletions cut 2 bases from V and 8 bases from J, with 7 bases between. The DNA of the CDR3 is TGTGCCAGCAGCTTACTGCGGGATGAGCAGTTCTTC. Amino acids: CASSLLRDEQFF.

The chain carries TRBV2 and TRBJ1-4, with 7 bases identical to TRBD1. This CDR3 contains 14 residues. CDR1 and CDR2 from the germline V gene are SNHLY and FYNNEI. The V gene end was trimmed by 6 bases and the J gene end by 7 bases; junction bases not matched to a gene: 8. The CDR3 is CASRGTAGSEKLFF. For the CDR3, the DNA is TGTGCCAGCAGGGGGACAGCGGGGAGTGAAAAACTGTTTTTT.

The chain links TRBV7-3 to TRBJ2-2, with D perhaps matching TRBD1 (6 bases). Trimming removed 5 bases at V and 6 bases at J, with 10 bases between. Germline lookup yields CDR1 SGHTA and CDR2 FQGTGA. The CDR3 covers 13 residues. The chain's CDR3 is CASSGTGSGELFF. CDR3 in DNA: TGTGCCAGCAGCGGTACAGGGTCCGGGGAGCTGTTTTTT. The whole variable domain, remainder taken from reference TRBV7-3 and TRBJ2-2, is GAGVSQTPSNKVTEKGKYVELRCDPISGHTALYWYRQSLGQGPEFLIYFQGTGAADDSGLPNDRFFAVRPEGSVSTLKIQRTERGDSAVYLCASSGTGSGELFFGEGSRLTVL.

V gene TRBV11-2 combines with J gene TRBJ2-7; TRBD1 aligns across 8 bases. Looked up from germline, CDR1 is SGHAT and CDR2 is FQNNGV. After removal of 5 bases from V and 0 bases from J, the junction contained 6 bases not matched to a gene. This CDR3 comprises 15 residues. The CDR3 DNA sequence: TGTGCCAGCAGCACTGGGACAGGCGGCTCCTACGAGCAGTACTTC. Translation: CASSTGTGGSYEQYF. Complete variable domain (other parts from reference TRBV11-2 and TRBJ2-7): EAGVAQSPRYKIIEKRQSVAFWCNPISGHATLYWYQQILGQGPKLLIQFQNNGVVDDSQLPKDRFSAERLKGVDSTLKIQPAKLEDSAVYLCASSTGTGGSYEQYFGPGTRLTVT.

This clone was counted between two and nine times. V usage is TRBV13 and J usage is TRBJ2-3; 7 positions agree with TRBD2. The CDR3 is made up of 15 amino acids. CDR1 and CDR2 from the germline V gene are PRHDT and FYEKMQ (reference sequence). V trimming: 6 bases; J trimming: 2 bases; junction bases outside the gene matches: 8. The CDR3 DNA follows: TGTGCCAGCAGGGGGGGAGCGGGGAACACAGATACGCAGTATTTT. It yields the protein CASRGGAGNTDTQYF.